This TCR beta chain originates from a study of blood T cells in healthy people across ages. PCR was performed a second time for about 7 to 11 cycles using a sample-barcoded 5' primer and a J-beta primer mix. TCRdb ran MiXCR on the 5' RACE reads and lists one entry per CDR3 protein. Among almost 800,000 distinct CDR3 sequences listed, roughly 64% were seen once. In germline, CDR1 is SQVTM, CDR2 ANQGSEA. V was pared by 6 bases and J by 2 bases, with 16 bases between. The CDR3 loop spans 14 amino acids. Study-level findings and limits: A roughly linear fall in TCR beta diversity per million T cells was seen with increasing age. Correlation between TCR beta diversity and naive T cell percentage was strong.

Points on this clonotype: Its antigen is not identified.

This receptor was identified in a young man in good health. V and J are TRBV29-1 and TRBJ1-2; no reliable D call. The specimen sequenced was blood. CDR3: CSVSKDRSNYGYTF. Written as DNA, the CDR3 is TGCAGCGTCAGCAAGGACCGTAGCAACTATGGCTACACCTTC.